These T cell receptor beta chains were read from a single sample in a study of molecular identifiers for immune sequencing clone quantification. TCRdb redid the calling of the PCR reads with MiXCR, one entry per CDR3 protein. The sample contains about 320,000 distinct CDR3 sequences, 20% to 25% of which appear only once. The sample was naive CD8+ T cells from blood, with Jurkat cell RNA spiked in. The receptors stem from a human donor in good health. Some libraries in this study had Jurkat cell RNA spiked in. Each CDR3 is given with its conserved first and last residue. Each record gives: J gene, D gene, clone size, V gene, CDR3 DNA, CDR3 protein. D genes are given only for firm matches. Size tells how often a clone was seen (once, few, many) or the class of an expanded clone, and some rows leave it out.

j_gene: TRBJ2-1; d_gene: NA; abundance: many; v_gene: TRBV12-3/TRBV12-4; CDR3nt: TGTGCCAGCAGTTTATATCTGGGGAGCTCCTACAATGAGCAGTTCTTC; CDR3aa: CASSLYLGSSYNEQFF
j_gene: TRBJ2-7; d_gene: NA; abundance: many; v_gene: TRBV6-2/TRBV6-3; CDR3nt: TGTGCCAGCAGTTACTCGCGGACTTACGCGCAGTACTTC; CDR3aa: CASSYSRTYAQYF
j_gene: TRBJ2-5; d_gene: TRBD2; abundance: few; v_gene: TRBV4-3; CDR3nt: TGCGCCAGCAGCCAAGATTACGGCGGGAGTAAGACCCAGTACTTC; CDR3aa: CASSQDYGGSKTQYF
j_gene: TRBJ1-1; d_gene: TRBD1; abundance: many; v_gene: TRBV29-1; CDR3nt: TGCAGCGTGGGACAGGGCTTGGCCACTGAAGCTTTCTTT; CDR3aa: CSVGQGLATEAFF
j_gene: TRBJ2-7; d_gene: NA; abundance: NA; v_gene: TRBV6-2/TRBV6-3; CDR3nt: TGTGCCAGCAGTTACTCGATTGAGGGAGCCTACGAGCAGTACTTC; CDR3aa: CASSYSIEGAYEQYF
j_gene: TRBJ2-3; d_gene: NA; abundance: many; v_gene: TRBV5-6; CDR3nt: TGTGCCAGCAGCTTGGAACTCACTCCGCAGTATTTT; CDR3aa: CASSLELTPQYF
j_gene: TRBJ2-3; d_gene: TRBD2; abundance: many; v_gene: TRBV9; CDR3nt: TGTGCCAGCAGCGAGAGCGGGGCCACAGATACGCAGTATTTT; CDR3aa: CASSESGATDTQYF
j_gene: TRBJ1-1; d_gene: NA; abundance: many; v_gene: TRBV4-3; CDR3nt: TGCGCCAGCAGCCAAGACCCATACAGTGTAAACACTGAAGCTTTCTTT; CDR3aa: CASSQDPYSVNTEAFF
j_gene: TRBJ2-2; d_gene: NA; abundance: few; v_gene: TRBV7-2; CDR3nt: TGTGCCAGCAGCTCTCGATCGAACACCGGGGAGCTGTTTTTT; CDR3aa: CASSSRSNTGELFF
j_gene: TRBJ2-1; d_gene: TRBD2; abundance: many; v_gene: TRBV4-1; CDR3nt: TGCGCCAGCAGCCAAGGACTAGCGGTGATCTACAATGAGCAGTTCTTC; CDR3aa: CASSQGLAVIYNEQFF
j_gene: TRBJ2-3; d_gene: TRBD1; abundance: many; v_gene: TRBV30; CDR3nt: TGTGCCTCCGAATTAACAGGGGGCAGCACAGATACGCAGTATTTT; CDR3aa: CASELTGGSTDTQYF
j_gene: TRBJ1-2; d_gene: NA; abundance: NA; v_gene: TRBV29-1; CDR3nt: TGCAGCGCTGATACAGGCTCCTATGGCTACACCTTC; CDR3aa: CSADTGSYGYTF
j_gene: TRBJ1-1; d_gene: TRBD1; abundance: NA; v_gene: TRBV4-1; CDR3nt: TGCGCCAGCAGCCAAGTCAGGGGGGCTAGGGCTGAAGCTTTCTTT; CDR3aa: CASSQVRGARAEAFF
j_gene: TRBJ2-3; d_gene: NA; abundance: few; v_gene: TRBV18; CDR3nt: TGTGCCAGCTCACCAGTCGACACAGATACGCAGTATTTT; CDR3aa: CASSPVDTDTQYF
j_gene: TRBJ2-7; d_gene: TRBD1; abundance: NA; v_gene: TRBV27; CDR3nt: TGTGCCAGCGCGACAGGGGATTCCTACGAGCAGTACTTC; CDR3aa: CASATGDSYEQYF
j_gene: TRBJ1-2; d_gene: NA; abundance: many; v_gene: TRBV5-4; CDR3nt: TGTGCCAGCAGCTACAACATAGGACAGACGCAAAATGGCTACACCTTC; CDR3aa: CASSYNIGQTQNGYTF
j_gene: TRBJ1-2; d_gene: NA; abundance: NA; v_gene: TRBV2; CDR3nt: TGTGCCAGCATCCTTATTGCGGGGGGCCGAGGCTACACCTTC; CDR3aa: CASILIAGGRGYTF
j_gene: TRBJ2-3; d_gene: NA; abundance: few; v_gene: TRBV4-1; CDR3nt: TGCGCCAGCAGCCAAACGGACGTGGCCGTGAGCACAGATACGCAGTATTTT; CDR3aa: CASSQTDVAVSTDTQYF
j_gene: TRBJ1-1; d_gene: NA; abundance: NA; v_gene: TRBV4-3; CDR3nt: TGCGCCAGCAGCCAAGACCTGCGACAGCTGTACACTGAAGCTTTCTTT; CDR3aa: CASSQDLRQLYTEAFF
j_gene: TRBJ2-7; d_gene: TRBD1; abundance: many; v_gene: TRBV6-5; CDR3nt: TGTGCCAGCAGTTACGGACAGGGGATCGGGGAGCAGTACTTC; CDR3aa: CASSYGQGIGEQYF
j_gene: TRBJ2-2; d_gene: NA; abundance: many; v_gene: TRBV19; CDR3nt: TGTGCCAGTAGTATCCCGACAGACGGCACCGGGGAGCTGTTTTTT; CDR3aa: CASSIPTDGTGELFF
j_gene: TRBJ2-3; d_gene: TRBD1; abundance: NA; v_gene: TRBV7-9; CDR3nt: TGTGCCAGCAGCCCGGGGACAGGGGTCACATATACGCAGTATTTT; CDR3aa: CASSPGTGVTYTQYF
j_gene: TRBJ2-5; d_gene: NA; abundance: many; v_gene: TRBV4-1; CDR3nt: TGCGCCAGCAGCCAAGTTCCGGGGAACCAAGAGACCCAGTACTTC; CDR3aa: CASSQVPGNQETQYF
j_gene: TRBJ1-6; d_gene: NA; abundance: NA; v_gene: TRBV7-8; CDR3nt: TGTGCCAGCAGCTTAGCTGGCAAAAGCTCCTATAATTCACCCCTCCACTTT; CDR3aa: CASSLAGKSSYNSPLHF
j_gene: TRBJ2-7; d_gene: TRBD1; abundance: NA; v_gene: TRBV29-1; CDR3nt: TGCAGCGTTGAAATCTCAGGGGGCTCCTCCGAGCAGTACTTC; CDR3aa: CSVEISGGSSEQYF
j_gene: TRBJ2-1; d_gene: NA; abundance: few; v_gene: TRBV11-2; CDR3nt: TGTGCCAGCAGCCCTAATCGGGACACCCACAATGAGCAGTTCTTC; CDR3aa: CASSPNRDTHNEQFF
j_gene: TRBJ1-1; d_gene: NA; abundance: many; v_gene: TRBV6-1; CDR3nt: TGTGCCGCCACGGGACACGAGAACACTGAAGCTTTCTTT; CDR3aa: CAATGHENTEAFF
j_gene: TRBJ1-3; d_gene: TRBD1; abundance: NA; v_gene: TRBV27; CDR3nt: TGTGCCAGCAGTTTAGTTGCCCCAGGGGGCGCCGGAAACGCCATATATTTT; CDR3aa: CASSLVAPGGAGNAIYF
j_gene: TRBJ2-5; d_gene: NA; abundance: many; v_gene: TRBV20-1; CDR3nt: TGCAGTGCCAAAACTAGTTTGGCGGAGACCCAGTACTTC; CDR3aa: CSAKTSLAETQYF
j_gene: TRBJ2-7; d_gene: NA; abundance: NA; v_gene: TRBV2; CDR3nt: TGTGCCAGCGGCCCCCCCACCGGTGGGGACGCAGGCTACGAGCAGTACTTC; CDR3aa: CASGPPTGGDAGYEQYF
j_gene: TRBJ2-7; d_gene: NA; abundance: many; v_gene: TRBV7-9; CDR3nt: TGTGCCAGCAGCCCCGAGGACAGGGAAGCGGGGGAGCAGTACTTC; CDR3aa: CASSPEDREAGEQYF
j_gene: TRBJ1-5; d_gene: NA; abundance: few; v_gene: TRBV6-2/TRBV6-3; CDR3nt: TGTGCCAGCTCCCCCCACTGGGAAGGGGATCAGCCCCAGCATTTT; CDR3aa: CASSPHWEGDQPQHF
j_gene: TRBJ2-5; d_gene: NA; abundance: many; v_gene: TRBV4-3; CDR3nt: TGCGCCAGCAGCCACCACCTCCAGACAGATAAGACCCAGTACTTC; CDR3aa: CASSHHLQTDKTQYF
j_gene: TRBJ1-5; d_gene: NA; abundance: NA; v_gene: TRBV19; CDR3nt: TGTGCCAGTAGTACGACTGGCATTGGCAATCAGCCCCAGCATTTT; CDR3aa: CASSTTGIGNQPQHF
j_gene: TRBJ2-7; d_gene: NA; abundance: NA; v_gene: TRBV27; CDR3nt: TGTGCCAGCAGTTTCTCATGGGGCACCAACTCCTACGAGCAGTACTTC; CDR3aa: CASSFSWGTNSYEQYF
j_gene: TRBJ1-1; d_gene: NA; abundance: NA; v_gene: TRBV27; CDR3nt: TGTGCCAGCAGTTTAAGAGGGCCGCGTGAAGCTTTCTTT; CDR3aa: CASSLRGPREAFF
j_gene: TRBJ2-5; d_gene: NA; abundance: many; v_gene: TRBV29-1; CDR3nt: TGCAGCGTCCTAGGCACAGGGCTAGAAGAGACCCAGTACTTC; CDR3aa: CSVLGTGLEETQYF
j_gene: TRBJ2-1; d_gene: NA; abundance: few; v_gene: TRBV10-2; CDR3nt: TGCGCCAGCATTGGGGACTTAAGCTCCTACAATGAGCAGTTCTTC; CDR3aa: CASIGDLSSYNEQFF
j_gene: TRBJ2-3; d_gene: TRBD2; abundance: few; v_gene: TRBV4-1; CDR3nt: TGCGCCAGCAGCCCTAGCGGACTAGCGTTAGATACGCAGTATTTT; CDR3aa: CASSPSGLALDTQYF
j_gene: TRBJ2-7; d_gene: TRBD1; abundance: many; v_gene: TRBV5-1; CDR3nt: TGCGCCAGCAGCATCGGGACAGGGCTTTACGAGCAGTACTTC; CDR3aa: CASSIGTGLYEQYF
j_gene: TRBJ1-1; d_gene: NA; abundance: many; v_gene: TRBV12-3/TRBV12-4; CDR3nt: TGTGCCAGCAGTTTATCCCAACTACCCGGGTTCGTCGAAGCTTTCTTT; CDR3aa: CASSLSQLPGFVEAFF
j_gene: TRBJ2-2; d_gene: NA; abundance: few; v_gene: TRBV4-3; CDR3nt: TGCGCCAGCAGCCAAGATACCAGGGGCGGCACCGGGGAGCTGTTTTTT; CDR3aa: CASSQDTRGGTGELFF
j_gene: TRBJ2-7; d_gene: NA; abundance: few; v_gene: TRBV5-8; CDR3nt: TGTGCCAGCAGCCTCAAGGGGACGACCTACGAGCAGTACTTC; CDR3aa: CASSLKGTTYEQYF
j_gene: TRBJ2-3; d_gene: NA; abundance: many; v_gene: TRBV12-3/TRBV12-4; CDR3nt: TGTGCCAGCAGTTTAGTGTCTCCCCCACTAGTAACGCACCTCACAGATACGCAGTATTTT; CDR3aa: CASSLVSPPLVTHLTDTQYF
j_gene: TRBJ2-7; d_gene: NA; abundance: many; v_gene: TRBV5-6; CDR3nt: TGTGCCAGCAGGCCGGCAGGGTCCACCTCCTACGAGCAGTACTTC; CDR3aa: CASRPAGSTSYEQYF
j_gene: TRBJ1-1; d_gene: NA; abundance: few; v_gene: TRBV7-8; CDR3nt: TGTGCCCGCAGCTTAGGTAGGCCGGCGAACACTGAAGCTTTCTTT; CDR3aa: CARSLGRPANTEAFF
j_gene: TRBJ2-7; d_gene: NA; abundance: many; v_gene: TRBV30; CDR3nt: TGTGCCTGGACCCGCGACCGCTGGGACTTGATCTCCTACGAGCAGTACTTC; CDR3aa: CAWTRDRWDLISYEQYF
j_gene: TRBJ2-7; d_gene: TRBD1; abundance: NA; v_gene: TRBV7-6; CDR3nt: TGTGCCAGCAGCTCAGACAGGGGTGGTGAGCAGTACTTC; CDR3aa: CASSSDRGGEQYF
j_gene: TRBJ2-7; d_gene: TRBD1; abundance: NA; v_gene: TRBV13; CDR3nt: TGTGCCAGCAGCAAACCGGGACAGGGACGCTTCGAGCAGTACTTC; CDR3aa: CASSKPGQGRFEQYF
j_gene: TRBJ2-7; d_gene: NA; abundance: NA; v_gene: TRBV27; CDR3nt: TGTGCCAGCAGTTTCTTCAGCGGCTCCTACGAGCAGTACTTC; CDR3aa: CASSFFSGSYEQYF
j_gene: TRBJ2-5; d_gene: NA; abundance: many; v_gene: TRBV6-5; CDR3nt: TGTGCCAGCAGTTACTCGACAACAGGCGGTGAGACCCAGTACTTC; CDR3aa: CASSYSTTGGETQYF
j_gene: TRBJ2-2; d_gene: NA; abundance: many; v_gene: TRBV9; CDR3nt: TGTGCCAGCAGCCCACAGGAACAGTCAGTTTTCTTCGCGAACACCGGGGAGCTGTTTTTT; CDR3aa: CASSPQEQSVFFANTGELFF
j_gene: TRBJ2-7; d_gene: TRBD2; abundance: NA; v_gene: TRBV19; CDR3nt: TGTGCCAGTATTCCTAGCGGGGGACAATCCGGGATCCACGAGCAGTACTTC; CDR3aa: CASIPSGGQSGIHEQYF
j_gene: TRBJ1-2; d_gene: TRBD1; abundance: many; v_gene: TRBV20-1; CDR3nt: TGCAGTGCTACTGGGACAGCTGATTATGGCTACACCTTC; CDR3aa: CSATGTADYGYTF
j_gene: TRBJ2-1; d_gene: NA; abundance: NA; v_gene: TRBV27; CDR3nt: TGTACCAGCAGTTTAGTCGGTCCGGTGGGCTCTGAGCAGTTCTTC; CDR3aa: CTSSLVGPVGSEQFF